Shown below are 29 T cell receptor beta chains from a single sample sequenced in a study of regulatory T cells in long-lasting Graves disease. Building the TCR beta libraries relied on iRepertoire HTBI primers, and CDR3 regions underwent Arm-PCR. TCRdb redid the calling of the multiplex PCR reads with MiXCR, one entry per CDR3 protein. The sample records approximately 380,000 distinct CDR3 sequences, around 21% being singletons. Specified time point: persistent/refractory GD, antithyroid drugs over 5 years with positive TRAb. The TCR library was prepared using RNA isolated from PBMCs. The sample consisted of peripheral blood mononuclear cells (PBMCs), taken when the disease was refractory, from a patient treated with antithyroid drugs. These receptors all come from a female donor with Graves disease.

This clonotype was recorded many times. The rearrangement uses TRBV20-1 and TRBJ2-7, with TRBD2 matching 7 bases. The CDR3 totals 14 residues. CDR1 DFQATT and CDR2 SNEGSKA come from the germline V gene (reference sequence). V trimming: 3 bases; J trimming: 1 base; junction bases outside the gene matches: 6. CDR3 sequence: CSARLLAESYEQYF. CDR3 DNA sequence: TGCAGTGCTAGGCTCCTAGCGGAATCCTACGAGCAGTACTTC.

The sample holds many counts of this clonotype. V and J are TRBV19 and TRBJ1-2; the match to TRBD1 covers 11 bases. The ends lost 7 bases at V and 8 bases at J; junction bases unmatched: 9. CDR3 length: 14 amino acids. Germline V gene sequence: CDR1 LNHDA, CDR2 SQIVND (reference sequence). DNA for the CDR3: TGTGCCAGTAACCCAGGACAGGGGGCGAAGGGCTACACCTTC. It yields the protein CASNPGQGAKGYTF.

This clonotype has only a few counts. The chain uses TRBV20-1 and TRBJ1-5; D is uncertain. This CDR3 comprises 12 residues. In germline, CDR1 is DFQATT, CDR2 SNEGSKA (reference sequence). The V gene lost 7 bases and the J gene lost 4 bases, with 11 bases spanning the gap. The CDR3 DNA follows: TGCAGTGTGGGCAGATTGAATCAGCCCCAGCATTTT. As protein: CSVGRLNQPQHF.

This clonotype was picked up many times. This chain links TRBV29-1 with TRBJ2-7; D is perhaps TRBD1 (6 bases). CDR1 SQVTM and CDR2 ANQGSEA come from the germline V gene. V shed 6 bases and J shed 7 bases, with 16 bases lying between them. The CDR3 has 12 amino acids. The CDR3 is CSVGASQREQYF. The CDR3 DNA sequence: TGCAGCGTGGGGGCCAGTCAAAGAGAGCAGTACTTC.

The table lists this clonotype with many counts. The chain links TRBV19 to TRBJ1-1; TRBD1 aligns across 7 bases. V shed 9 bases and J 0 bases; nucleotides not matched to a gene: 13. This CDR3 comprises 16 residues. From germline, CDR1 is LNHDA and CDR2 SQIVND (reference sequence). The CDR3 loop is CASSLRTGSLNTEAFF. The DNA for the CDR3 is TGTGCCAGCAGTTTACGGACAGGAAGCTTGAACACTGAAGCTTTCTTT.

This clonotype was seen many times. The gene calls are TRBV12-3 or TRBV12-4 and TRBJ2-7, with 8 bases identical to TRBD2. Germline trimming cut 3 bases from V and 5 bases from J; bases unmatched to any gene: 9. The CDR3 runs to 15 residues. CDR3 coding DNA: TGTGCCAGCAGTTTCGGGGGACTAGATAAGGACGAGCAGTACTTC. Its translation is CASSFGGLDKDEQYF.

This clonotype has just a few counts. The gene calls are TRBV30 and TRBJ1-3; tentatively, D is TRBD1 (6 bases). The CDR3 has 14 residues. V was pared by 4 bases and J by 2 bases, with 12 bases between. Germline loops: CDR1 GTSNPN, CDR2 SVGIG (reference sequence). The CDR3 here is CAWTKKGAGNTIYF. In nucleotides, the CDR3 is TGTGCCTGGACCAAAAAGGGGGCTGGAAACACCATATATTTT.

On this clonotype itself: This sequence is one base from a far larger clone and is likely a read error. The chain is built from TRBV7-2 and TRBJ2-5; possibly TRBD1 for D (6 bases). Germline V gene data show CDR1 as SGHTA and CDR2 as FQGNSA. This CDR3 region has 13 residues. V was shortened by 3 bases and J by 7 bases, with 12 bases between the two germline ends. The CDR3: CASSFRGEGTQYF. In DNA, the CDR3 is TGTGCCAGCAGCTTCAGGGGAGAGGGGACCCAGTACTTC. The full variable domain, its missing parts supplied by reference TRBV7-2 and TRBJ2-5, is GAGVSQSPSNKVTEKGKDVELRCDPISGHTALYWYRQSLGQGLEFLIYFQGNSAPDKSGLPSDRFSAERTGGSVSTLTIQRTQQEDSAVYLCASSFRGEGTQYFGPGTRLLVL.

This clonotype was seen only a few times. V usage is TRBV6-2 or TRBV6-3 and J usage is TRBJ2-7; 9 positions agree with TRBD2. V was clipped by 5 bases and J by 2 bases; unmatched bases: 4. The germline CDR1 and CDR2 sequences are MNHEY and SVGEGT. The CDR3 totals 14 residues. This CDR3 reads CASSTSGPPYEQYF. In DNA form, the CDR3 reads TGTGCCAGCAGTACTAGCGGGCCACCCTACGAGCAGTACTTC.

This clonotype was observed many times. The chain joins TRBV2 to TRBJ2-2, with 9 bases fitting TRBD1. V shed 3 bases, J shed 5 bases, and the junction held 1 base outside the gene matches. CDR3 length equals 14 residues. The germline CDR1 and CDR2 sequences are SNHLY and FYNNEI. The CDR3 loop reads CASSEGTGTGELFF. The CDR3 bases are TGTGCCAGCAGTGAGGGGACAGGGACCGGGGAGCTGTTTTTT. The full variable domain, its missing parts supplied by reference TRBV2 and TRBJ2-2, is EPEVTQTPSHQVTQMGQEVILRCVPISNHLYFYWYRQILGQKVEFLVSFYNNEISEKSEIFDDQFSVERPDGSNFTLKIRSTKLEDSAMYFCASSEGTGTGELFFGEGSRLTVL.

The V and J genes are TRBV7-9 and TRBJ2-1; 8 nucleotides align to TRBD2. Germline trimming cut 5 bases from V and 3 bases from J; bases unmatched to any gene: 12. The CDR3 is made up of 17 amino acids. Germline CDR1 and CDR2: SEHNR and FQNEAQ (reference sequence). In DNA form, the CDR3 reads TGTGCCAGCAGCCCGAGACTAGCGAATACTATCTACAATGAGCAGTTCTTC. Protein sequence: CASSPRLANTIYNEQFF.

This clonotype has at least ten counts. The rearrangement joins TRBV28 to TRBJ1-4; 9 nucleotides agree with TRBD1. The junction had 17 bases not matched to a gene; V was cut back by 4 bases and J by 8 bases. This CDR3 is built from 18 residues. Germline V lookup: CDR1 MDHEN, CDR2 SYDVKM. The CDR3 sequence is CASSSFGDGGTGREKLFF. DNA of the CDR3: TGTGCCAGCAGTTCCTTCGGAGACGGCGGGACAGGGAGGGAAAAACTGTTTTTT.

This clonotype was seen only a few times. The chain carries TRBV4-2 and TRBJ1-2; the D is unclear. Per germline, CDR1 LGHNA and CDR2 YNFKEQ. Trimming took 0 bases from V and 5 from J, leaving 16 bases between them. The CDR3 length is 16 residues. In DNA form, the CDR3 reads TGTGCCAGCAGCCAAGAAACGGAGACACTTGGTTATGGCTACACCTTC. This encodes CASSQETETLGYGYTF.

This sequence joins TRBV12-3 or TRBV12-4 and TRBJ1-1, with D possibly matching TRBD1 (5 bases). The CDR3 is made up of 12 amino acids. Trimming took off 6 bases at V and 10 bases at J, with 15 bases between the two ends. This chain's CDR3 is CASRKGFSPAFF. The CDR3 DNA is TGTGCCAGCAGAAAGGGGTTCAGCCCAGCTTTCTTT.

This clonotype was counted a few times. The chain employs TRBV30 and TRBJ1-6, with D unclear. The CDR3 totals 13 residues. Looked up from germline, CDR1 is GTSNPN and CDR2 is SVGIG (reference sequence). V dropped 4 bases and J dropped 4 bases, with 8 bases sitting between them. CDR3 loop: CAWKGRYNSPLHF. The CDR3 coding sequence is TGTGCCTGGAAAGGCCGGTATAATTCACCCCTCCACTTT.

In its sample, this clonotype was seen a few times. V and J are TRBV4-3 and TRBJ1-1; no firm D call. The V gene lost 0 bases and the J gene lost 1 base, with 6 bases spanning the gap. The CDR3 runs to 14 residues. CDR1 is LGHNA and CDR2 is YSLEER in the germline V gene. The CDR3 loop reads CASSQETENTEAFF. CDR3 DNA: TGCGCCAGCAGCCAAGAAACAGAGAACACTGAAGCTTTCTTT.

This sequence joins TRBV9 and TRBJ1-3; D unclear. Germline-derived CDR1 and CDR2 are SGDLS and YYNGEE. The ends were cut back, 0 bases at V and 8 bases at J, with 6 bases in the middle. CDR3 length: 12 residues. The CDR3 is CASSVGRDTIYF. DNA of the CDR3: TGTGCCAGCAGCGTAGGTCGGGACACCATATATTTT.

In its sample, this clonotype was seen many times. V and J are TRBV12-3 or TRBV12-4 and TRBJ2-5; no reliable D call. CDR3 length: 16 amino acids. V lost 4 bases, J lost 5 bases, and 20 bases lay in between. CDR3: CASSYQIGGPVETQYF. The CDR3 nucleotides are TGTGCCAGCAGTTACCAGATAGGCGGTCCCGTTGAGACCCAGTACTTC.

The chain employs TRBV7-3 and TRBJ2-6, with D unclear. Germline assignment: CDR1 SGHTA and CDR2 FQGTGA. Deletions cut 5 bases from V and 3 bases from J, with 17 bases between. There are 17 residues in the CDR3. DNA of the CDR3: TGTGCCAGCAGCCCTTACACTGACCCAGGTGGGGCCAACGTCCTGACTTTC. Its translation: CASSPYTDPGGANVLTF.

The table lists this clonotype with a few counts. The chain recombines TRBV7-2 with TRBJ2-7; the match to TRBD1 covers 7 bases. This CDR3 contains 17 residues. With 2 bases clipped from V and 5 bases from J, the junction kept 15 bases outside the gene matches. Germline CDR1 and CDR2: SGHTA and FQGNSA. The CDR3 DNA reads TGTGCCAGCAGCTTACACCCGACAGGGACAACCCGGAACGAGCAGTACTTC. Translation gives CASSLHPTGTTRNEQYF.

As regards this clonotype: The junction differs from germline at one of its ends, possibly a read error. V gene TRBV2 combines with J gene TRBJ1-6; no clear D gene. The CDR3 loop spans 12 amino acids. Germline V lookup: CDR1 SNHLY, CDR2 FYNNEI. The CDR3 DNA reads as TGTGCCAGCCGGTGGGTGAATTCACCCCTCCGCTTT. Its protein product is CASRWVNSPLRF. Supplemented by reference TRBV2 and TRBJ1-6, the full variable domain reads EPEVTQTPSHQVTQMGQEVILRCVPISNHLYFYWYRQILGQKVEFLVSFYNNEISEKSEIFDDQFSVERPDGSNFTLKIRSTKLEDSAMYFCASRWVNSPLRFGNGTRLTVT.

This clonotype appeared many times. This chain uses TRBV29-1 with TRBJ2-7, with D perhaps matching TRBD2 (6 bases). CDR1 and CDR2 from the germline V gene are SQVTM and ANQGSEA. V gave up 7 bases and J gave up 0 bases, with 16 bases separating them. The CDR3 has 14 amino acids. Here the CDR3 DNA reads TGCAGCGCTACGGCGGGGTCCCTCTCCTACGAGCAGTACTTC. It is translated as CSATAGSLSYEQYF.

This clonotype was seen many times. The chain joins TRBV7-2 to TRBJ2-7; 7 bases align to TRBD1. Germline lookup yields CDR1 SGHTA and CDR2 FQGNSA. CDR3 length equals 15 residues. V trimming: 3 bases; J trimming: 2 bases; junction bases outside the gene matches: 7. CDR3 sequence: CASSFGTESTYEQYF. The CDR3, as DNA: TGTGCCAGCAGCTTTGGGACAGAGTCAACCTACGAGCAGTACTTC.

Many counts were recorded for this clonotype. J is TRBJ1-1 and V is TRBV12-3 or TRBV12-4; D is undetermined. This CDR3 comprises 14 residues. With 6 bases removed from V and 3 bases from J, the gap between germline ends came to 14 bases. Written as DNA, the CDR3 is TGTGCCAGCAGCCCCAGCGTTTGGGACACTGAAGCTTTCTTT. Its translation is CASSPSVWDTEAFF.

This clonotype has at least ten counts. The CDR3 nucleotides are TGTGCCAGCAGTAAGACAGTTAGCAATCAGCCCCAGCATTTT. It yields the protein CASSKTVSNQPQHF. V usage is TRBV12-3 or TRBV12-4 and J usage is TRBJ1-5, with a weak D call TRBD1 (5 bases). The CDR3 totals 14 residues. The V end was cut by 5 bases, the J end by 0 bases, with 8 bases between.

This clonotype was observed a few times. V gene TRBV7-2 combines with J gene TRBJ1-1; TRBD1 is a possible D gene (5 bases). Trimming removed 3 bases from V and 0 bases from J, with 14 bases in between. Germline-derived CDR1 and CDR2 are SGHTA and FQGNSA. CDR3 length equals 16 residues. The CDR3 bases are TGTGCCAGCAGCTTGAATGCTGGACACCTGAACACTGAAGCTTTCTTT. The encoded protein is CASSLNAGHLNTEAFF.

This clonotype turned up a few times. This chain links TRBV20-1 with TRBJ1-5, with 8 nucleotides matching TRBD1. Germline V gene lookup returns CDR1 DFQATT and CDR2 SNEGSKA (reference sequence). V lost 6 bases to trimming and J lost 2 bases; unmatched junction nucleotides: 3. CDR3 size: 13 residues. The CDR3 is CSADRGGNQPQHF. In DNA form, the CDR3 reads TGCAGTGCAGACAGGGGCGGCAATCAGCCCCAGCATTTT.

This clonotype came up many times. One junction end disagrees with the germline gene, perhaps due to a read error. The chain uses TRBV6-1 and TRBJ2-5; D not resolved. The CDR3 totals 14 residues. Germline loops: CDR1 MNHNS, CDR2 SASEGT. CDR3 coding DNA: TGTGCCAGCAGTATACATAGCCTCCAAGGGACCCAGTACTTC. As protein: CASSIHSLQGTQYF.

This clonotype was observed a handful of times. J is TRBJ1-2 and V is TRBV7-9; TRBD1 agrees at 9 bases. V dropped 4 bases and J dropped 6; count of bases not matched to a gene: 9. The germline gives CDR1 SEHNR, CDR2 FQNEAQ (reference sequence). The CDR3 extends over 15 amino acids. CDR3 amino acids: CASSSPQGAPDGYTF. The CDR3, as DNA: TGTGCCAGCAGCTCGCCACAGGGGGCGCCGGATGGCTACACCTTC. The whole variable domain, remainder taken from reference TRBV7-9 and TRBJ1-2, is DTGVSQNPRHKITKRGQNVTFRCDPISEHNRLYWYRQTLGQGPEFLTYFQNEAQLEKSRLLSDRFSAERPKGSFSTLEIQRTEQGDSAMYLCASSSPQGAPDGYTFGSGTRLTVV.